This T cell receptor (beta chain) derives from a study of Ad26.COV2.S vaccination and SARS-CoV-2 variants. Broader study findings: Total T cell responses were possibly underestimated by TCR breadth and depth analyses.

Repertoires were generated with immunoSEQ multiplex PCR, while TCRdb's copy carries only in-frame clones and drops some. The sample holds 400,000 to 500,000 clones, roughly nine tenths seen once. Treatment here: some 20 received Ad26.COV2.S at low or high dose, single or two shots; several received placebo; per-sample allocation not given. At day 63 after the first vaccine or placebo injection, samples were drawn. A note on this clone: Its antigen is currently unknown.

V lost 8 bases and J lost 9, with 23 bases in between. Per the germline V gene, CDR1 is MRHNA and CDR2 is SNTAGT. CDR3 length equals 15 residues. The origin of this receptor is a person aged 18-60 years who received the Ad26.COV2.S COVID-19 vaccine or a placebo. Here the sequenced sample was peripheral blood, taken in a trial of Ad26.COV2.S vaccine versus placebo. The chain combines TRBV6-4 with TRBJ1-5; a possible D gene is TRBD1 (6 bases). The CDR3: CASAPTGSPAGPQHF. CDR3 nucleotide sequence: TGTGCCAGCGCCCCGACAGGATCCCCCGCGGGGCCCCAGCATTTT.